The present T cell receptor (beta chain) was sequenced within a study of OX40 agonist ivuxolimab in advanced cancers. Study summary: Dose-escalation patients suffered from hepatocellular carcinoma, melanoma, renal cell or head and neck cancer.

The V gene's germline CDR1 is SGHNT and CDR2 YYREEE (reference sequence). The CDR3 runs 14 residues. With 0 bases removed from V and 3 bases from J, the gap between germline ends came to 8 bases. Generated by immunoSEQ multiplex PCR, the TCRdb table keeps only in-frame clones and is missing some. This table has about 69,000 clones, more than 70% appearing once. This sample comprised CD4+ or CD8+ T cells sorted from blood, obtained in a trial of the OX40 agonist ivuxolimab. The genes are TRBV5-4 and TRBJ2-3; D not certain. The receptor was derived from an adult with an advanced solid tumor such as melanoma, head and neck, liver or kidney cancer. As DNA, the CDR3 is TGTGCCAGCAGCTTGGCAAAAAGGACAGATACGCAGTATTTT. Its protein product is CASSLAKRTDTQYF.